This T cell receptor (beta chain) was observed in a study of blood T cell repertoires in COVID-19. Germline loops: CDR1 MGHRA, CDR2 YSYEKL. The germline V and J ends were trimmed by 4 bases and 4 bases, with 2 bases remaining between them. The CDR3 length is 11 residues. Here immunoSEQ multiplex PCR was the method, and the copy in TCRdb shows in-frame clones only, minus some. The sample consists of 330,000 or so clones, about nine tenths of them appearing once. The specimen sequenced was PBMCs or T cells enriched from blood (not recorded which). The TCR was taken from a woman aged 30 to 39 who had been exposed to COVID-19. The rearrangement joins TRBV4-1 to TRBJ1-3; D is unclear. DNA for the CDR3: TGCGCCAGCAGCCCAGGAAACACCATATATTTT. Translating gives CASSPGNTIYF.